One sample yielded the 21 T cell receptor beta chains listed below, sequenced in a study of cytomegalovirus exposure and HLA in healthy donors. The method was immunoSEQ multiplex PCR; TCRdb's version includes in-frame clones alone and lacks a portion of them. The profile shows hundreds of thousands of clones, approximately 90% of them singletons. The sequencing input was PBMCs. These receptors all stem from a woman between 18 and 30 years old in good health and CMV-seronegative.

The chain recombines TRBV15 with TRBJ1-1; TRBD1 is a possible D gene (6 bases). Germline CDR1 reads LNHNV; CDR2 reads YYDKDF (reference sequence). Trimming removed 0 bases at V and 4 bases at J, with 15 bases between. CDR3 length equals 16 residues. CDR3 in amino acids: CATSRDPLQGSTEAFF. The CDR3 DNA reads as TGTGCCACCAGCAGAGACCCCTTACAGGGATCCACTGAAGCTTTCTTT.

A few counts support this clone. The chain couples TRBV29-1 to TRBJ2-5, with a possible D match to TRBD2 (5 bases). In germline, CDR1 is SQVTM, CDR2 ANQGSEA. V was shortened by 7 bases and J by 5 bases, with 17 bases between the two germline ends. This CDR3 has 13 residues. CDR3 bases: TGCAGCGCTGGCCGGGATCCGGGGGAGACCCAGTACTTC. Its translation: CSAGRDPGETQYF.

This clone appeared once. Other DNA variants within this sample encode the same CDR3. J is TRBJ1-1 and V is TRBV19; D gene ambiguous. The germline V gene has CDR1 LNHDA and CDR2 SQIVND (reference sequence). Trimming took 0 bases from V and 1 from J, leaving 6 bases between them. CDR3 length equals 14 residues. The CDR3 DNA follows: TGTGCCAGTAGTATAGAAACGGGGAACACTGAAGCTTTCTTT. It yields the protein CASSIETGNTEAFF.

This clone was found once. The rearrangement links TRBV30 to TRBJ2-1; TRBD1 matches 7 bases. V gave up 5 bases and J gave up 2 bases; unmatched junction bases: 9. The CDR3 consists of 15 residues. CDR1 is GTSNPN, CDR2 SVGIG, per germline (reference sequence). The CDR3 DNA follows: TGTGCCTGGGCCCGGGACAGCCAACCCTACAATGAGCAGTTCTTC. Translating gives CAWARDSQPYNEQFF.

This chain connects TRBV29-1 to TRBJ2-5; TRBD2 matches 10 bases. The germline V gene encodes CDR1 SQVTM and CDR2 ANQGSEA. Losses at the gene ends were 4 bases for V and 3 bases for J; bases not matched to a gene: 5. This CDR3 is built from 14 residues. The CDR3 bases are TGCAGCGTTGTAGGTCTAGCGGGGGAAGAGACCCAGTACTTC. As protein: CSVVGLAGEETQYF.

This rearrangement joins TRBV5-5 to TRBJ1-2; a weak D match, TRBD1 (5 bases). The CDR3 is 15 amino acids. Trimming left V 4 bases short and J 4 bases short, with 17 bases between. Germline lookup yields CDR1 SGHKS and CDR2 YYEKEE (reference sequence). The CDR3 is CASSEGVTMAYGYTF. In DNA form, the CDR3 reads TGTGCCAGCAGCGAAGGGGTCACGATGGCCTATGGCTACACCTTC. The full variable domain, with the rest looked up from reference TRBV5-5 and TRBJ1-2, is DAGVTQSPTHLIKTRGQQVTLRCSPISGHKSVSWYQQVLGQGPQFIFQYYEKEERGRGNFPDRFSARQFPNYSSELNVNALLLGDSALYLCASSEGVTMAYGYTFGSGTRLTVV.

The rearrangement uses TRBV11-2 and TRBJ2-7; a possible D gene is TRBD2 (6 bases). The CDR3 length is 14 residues. Trimming stripped 1 base from V and 7 bases from J, with 14 bases between. Looked up from germline, CDR1 is SGHAT and CDR2 is FQNNGV. Here the CDR3 reads CASSLGYGGVEQYF. CDR3 nucleotide sequence: TGTGCCAGCAGCTTAGGGTACGGGGGTGTAGAGCAGTACTTC.

V gene TRBV14 combines with J gene TRBJ2-5; D remains ambiguous. The CDR3 consists of 15 residues. The germline V gene has CDR1 SGHDN and CDR2 FVKESK. V lost 1 base and J lost 5, with 14 bases in between. CDR3 in amino acids: CASSQVSSFGETQYF. CDR3 nucleotide sequence: TGTGCCAGCAGCCAAGTATCTTCCTTCGGGGAGACCCAGTACTTC.

The chain has TRBV6-1 and TRBJ1-2; 7 positions agree with TRBD1. Germline values: CDR1 MNHNS, CDR2 SASEGT. Trimming cost V 6 bases and J 8 bases; bases outside gene matches: 12. The CDR3 loop spans 14 amino acids. CDR3 region: CASRIRDSWRGYTF. The CDR3 region has the DNA TGTGCCAGCAGGATTAGGGACAGCTGGAGGGGCTACACCTTC.

V and J are TRBV7-9 and TRBJ1-5; TRBD1 matches 7 bases. The CDR3 runs to 17 residues. The junction had 15 bases not matched to a gene; V was cut back by 4 bases and J by 6 bases. Germline loops: CDR1 SEHNR, CDR2 FQNEAQ (reference sequence). CDR3 amino acids: CASSSFKGPGGFQPQHF. The CDR3 region has the DNA TGTGCCAGCAGCTCTTTTAAGGGGCCAGGGGGGTTTCAGCCCCAGCATTTT.

The V call is TRBV28, the J call TRBJ1-2, with D perhaps TRBD1 (6 bases). Germline V gene sequence: CDR1 MDHEN, CDR2 SYDVKM. The CDR3 has 13 amino acids. Trimming removed 5 bases at V and 5 bases at J, with 12 bases between. This CDR3 reads CASSTGIPYGYTF. The CDR3 nucleotides are TGTGCCAGCAGTACAGGGATACCATATGGCTACACCTTC.

V is TRBV27 and J is TRBJ2-7, with 9 bases matching TRBD1. V lost 4 bases to trimming and J lost 0 bases; unmatched junction nucleotides: 4. The CDR3 sequence is 15 residues long. Germline-derived CDR1 and CDR2 are MNHEY and SMNVEV (reference sequence). In DNA, the CDR3 is TGTGCCAGCAGTTCACAGGGGGCGGACTCCTACGAGCAGTACTTC. Translated: CASSSQGADSYEQYF.

J is TRBJ1-1 and V is TRBV5-1; D remains ambiguous. Germline-derived CDR1 and CDR2 are SGHRS and YFSETQ. V was pared by 1 base and J by 3 bases, with 19 bases between. This CDR3 region has 17 residues. CDR3 protein: CASSLPALTGLDTEAFF. The CDR3 nucleotides read TGCGCCAGCAGCTTGCCCGCGCTGACTGGACTGGACACTGAAGCTTTCTTT.

The V and J genes are TRBV5-1 and TRBJ2-1; TRBD1 matches 8 bases. The CDR3 spans 15 residues. Unmatched junction bases numbered 7, after V lost 4 bases and J lost 4 bases. Germline V gives CDR1 SGHRS, CDR2 YFSETQ. The CDR3 nucleotides read TGCGCCAGCAGCCCCTTGGACAGGGCATACAATGAGCAGTTCTTC. It translates to CASSPLDRAYNEQFF.

The gene calls are TRBV6-4 and TRBJ1-6; D is ambiguous. Germline CDR1 is MRHNA and CDR2 is SNTAGT. V dropped 0 bases and J dropped 10 bases, with 7 bases sitting between them. CDR3 length equals 13 residues. The CDR3 DNA is TGTGCCAGCAGTGACTCAGGAGAGTCACCCCTCCACTTT. Protein: CASSDSGESPLHF.

The chain has TRBV10-1 and TRBJ2-3, with 7 bases that match TRBD1. CDR3 size: 14 residues. Germline trimming cut 4 bases from V and 1 base from J; bases unmatched to any gene: 2. Per germline, CDR1 WNHNN and CDR2 SYGVQD (reference sequence). The CDR3, as DNA: TGCGCCAGCAGTGCCCAGGGGGGCACAGATACGCAGTATTTT. It encodes CASSAQGGTDTQYF.

V usage is TRBV6-1 and J usage is TRBJ1-2, with 9 bases lining up with TRBD1. The V and J ends lost 6 bases and 2 bases, in that order; junction bases with no gene match: 7. The CDR3 has 15 residues. Germline CDR1 MNHNS, CDR2 SASEGT. Written as DNA, the CDR3 is TGTGCCAGCAGCCTGGACAGGGGAAAAAACTATGGCTACACCTTC. Its protein product is CASSLDRGKNYGYTF.

The chain is built from TRBV6-1 and TRBJ1-2; D gene uncertain. Germline loops: CDR1 MNHNS, CDR2 SASEGT. The CDR3 loop spans 15 amino acids. Deletions cut 3 bases from V and 6 bases from J, with 17 bases between. The CDR3 reads CASSDRGRLWDGYTF. CDR3 nucleotides: TGTGCCAGCAGTGATCGGGGAAGACTCTGGGATGGCTACACCTTC.

This chain's CDR3 is CATSRASTGASIHEQFF. CDR3 DNA sequence: TGTGCCACCAGCAGGGCTTCAACAGGGGCATCTATCCATGAGCAGTTCTTC. The genes are TRBV15 and TRBJ2-1, with 7 bases matching TRBD1. Looked up from germline, CDR1 is LNHNV and CDR2 is YYDKDF (reference sequence). V was clipped by 3 bases and J by 8 bases; unmatched bases: 16. This CDR3 is built from 17 residues. Looking up the rest from reference TRBV15 and TRBJ2-1 gives the full variable domain: DAMVIQNPRYQVTQFGKPVTLSCSQTLNHNVMYWYQQKSSQAPKLLFHYYDKDFNNEADTPDNFQSRRPNTSFCFLDIRSPGLGDTAMYLCATSRASTGASIHEQFFGPGTRLTVL.

This clone was picked up a small number of times. The chain couples TRBV7-9 to TRBJ2-2; 11 nucleotides align to TRBD1. The V segment lost 8 bases and the J segment 6 bases; nucleotides outside the gene matches: 5. The CDR3 is made up of 14 amino acids. The germline CDR1 and CDR2 sequences are SEHNR and FQNEAQ (reference sequence). CDR3 nucleotide sequence: TGTGCCAGCGGACAGGGGGCGGATCCCGGGGAGCTGTTTTTT. This encodes CASGQGADPGELFF.

V usage is TRBV30 and J usage is TRBJ1-1; 8 bases are shared with TRBD1. J gave up 1 base and V 0 bases, and 22 bases lay outside the gene matches. The CDR3 sequence is 21 residues long. Per germline, CDR1 GTSNPN and CDR2 SVGIG (reference sequence). In nucleotides, the CDR3 is TGTGCCTGGAGTGTCGGGATCGTACATCGGGCAGGGGGCGAGGGGAACACTGAAGCTTTCTTT. It is translated as CAWSVGIVHRAGGEGNTEAFF. The complete variable domain, with remaining parts taken from reference TRBV30 and TRBJ1-1, reads SQTIHQWPATLVQPVGSPLSLECTVEGTSNPNLYWYRQAAGRGLQLLFYSVGIGQISSEVPQNLSASRPQDRQFILSSKKLLLSDSGFYLCAWSVGIVHRAGGEGNTEAFFGQGTRLTVV.